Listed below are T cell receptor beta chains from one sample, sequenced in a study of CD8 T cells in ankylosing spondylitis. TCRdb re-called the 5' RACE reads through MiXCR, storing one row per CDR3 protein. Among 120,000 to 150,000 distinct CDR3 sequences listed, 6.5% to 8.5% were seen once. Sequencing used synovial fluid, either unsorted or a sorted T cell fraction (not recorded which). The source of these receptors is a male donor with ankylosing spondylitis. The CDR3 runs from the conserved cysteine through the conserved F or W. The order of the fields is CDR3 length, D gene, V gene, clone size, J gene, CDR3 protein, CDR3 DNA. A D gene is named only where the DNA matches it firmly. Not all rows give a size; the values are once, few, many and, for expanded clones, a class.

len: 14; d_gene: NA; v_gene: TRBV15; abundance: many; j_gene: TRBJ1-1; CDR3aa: CATSAQPGQSEAFF; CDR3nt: TGTGCCACCAGCGCCCAACCGGGACAAAGTGAAGCTTTCTTT
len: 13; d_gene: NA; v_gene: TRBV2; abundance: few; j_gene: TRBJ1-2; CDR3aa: CASLWGPPSGYTF; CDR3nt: TGTGCCAGCCTCTGGGGTCCCCCTAGTGGCTACACCTTC
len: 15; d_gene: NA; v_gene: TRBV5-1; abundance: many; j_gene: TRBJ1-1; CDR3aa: CASSLISTTATEAFF; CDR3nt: TGCGCCAGCAGCTTAATATCAACCACTGCCACTGAAGCTTTCTTT
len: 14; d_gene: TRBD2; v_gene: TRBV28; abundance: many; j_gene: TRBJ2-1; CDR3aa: CASSLAGGYNEQFF; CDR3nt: TGTGCCAGCAGCCTAGCGGGAGGTTACAATGAGCAGTTCTTC
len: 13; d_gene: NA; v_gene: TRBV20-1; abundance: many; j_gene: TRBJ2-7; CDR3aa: CSALKQGLNEQYF; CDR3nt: TGCAGTGCCCTAAAACAGGGTCTCAACGAGCAGTACTTC
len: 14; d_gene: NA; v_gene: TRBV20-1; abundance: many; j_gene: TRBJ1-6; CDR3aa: CSALGQIVNSPLHF; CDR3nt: TGCAGTGCTCTTGGACAGATAGTTAATTCACCCCTCCACTTT
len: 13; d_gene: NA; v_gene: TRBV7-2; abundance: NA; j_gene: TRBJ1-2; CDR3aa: CASSLVAGGGYTF; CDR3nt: TGTGCCAGCAGCTTAGTGGCAGGTGGTGGCTACACCTTC
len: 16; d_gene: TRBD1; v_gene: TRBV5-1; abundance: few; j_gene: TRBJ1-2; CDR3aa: CASSPGITAGQDGYTF; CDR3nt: TGCGCCAGCAGCCCCGGCATAACCGCGGGACAGGATGGCTACACCTTC
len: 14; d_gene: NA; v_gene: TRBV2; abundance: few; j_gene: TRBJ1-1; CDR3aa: CASSLGPGGTEAFF; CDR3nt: TGTGCCAGCAGTCTCGGGCCTGGCGGGACTGAAGCTTTCTTT
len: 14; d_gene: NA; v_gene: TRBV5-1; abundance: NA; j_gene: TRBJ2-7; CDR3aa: CASSFQGPAYEQYF; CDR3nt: TGCGCCAGCAGCTTCCAGGGGCCAGCCTACGAGCAGTACTTC
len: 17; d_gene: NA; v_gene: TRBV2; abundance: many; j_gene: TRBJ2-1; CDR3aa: CASSRRQGTSSYNEQFF; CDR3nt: TGTGCCAGCAGCCGCCGGCAGGGGACGAGCTCCTACAATGAGCAGTTCTTC
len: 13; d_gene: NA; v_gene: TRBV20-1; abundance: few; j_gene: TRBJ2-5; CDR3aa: CSQGRGLQETQYF; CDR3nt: TGCAGTCAGGGGAGGGGGTTACAAGAGACCCAGTACTTC
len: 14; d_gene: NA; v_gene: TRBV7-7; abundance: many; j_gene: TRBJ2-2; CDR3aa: CASSLALNTGELFF; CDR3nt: TGTGCTAGCAGCTTAGCTTTGAACACCGGGGAGCTGTTTTTT
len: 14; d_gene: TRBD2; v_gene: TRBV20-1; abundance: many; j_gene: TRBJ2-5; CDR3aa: CSLTRGGGLETQYF; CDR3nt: TGCAGTCTTACTAGGGGCGGGGGGCTTGAGACCCAGTACTTC
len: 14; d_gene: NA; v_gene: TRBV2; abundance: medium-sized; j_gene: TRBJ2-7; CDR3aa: CASRENRAFAEQYF; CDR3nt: TGTGCCAGCAGAGAGAACAGGGCCTTCGCCGAGCAGTACTTC
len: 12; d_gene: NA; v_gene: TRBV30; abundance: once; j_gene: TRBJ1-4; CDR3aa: CAYIGVNEKLFF; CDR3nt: TGTGCCTACATAGGGGTTAATGAAAAACTGTTTTTT
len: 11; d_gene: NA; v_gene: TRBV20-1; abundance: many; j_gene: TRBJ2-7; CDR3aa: CSAGLGYEQYF; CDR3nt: TGCAGTGCTGGTCTGGGCTACGAGCAGTACTTC
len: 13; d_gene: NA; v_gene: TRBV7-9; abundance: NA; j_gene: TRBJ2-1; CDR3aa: CASSWAGLGEQFF; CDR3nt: TGTGCCAGCAGCTGGGCCGGTTTGGGTGAGCAGTTCTTC
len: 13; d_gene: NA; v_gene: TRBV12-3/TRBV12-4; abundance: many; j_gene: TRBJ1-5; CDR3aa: CASGSDTDQPQHF; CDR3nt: TGTGCCAGCGGGTCGGACACAGATCAGCCCCAGCATTTT
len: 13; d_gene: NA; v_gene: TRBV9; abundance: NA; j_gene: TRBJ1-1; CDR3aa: CASSRGLNTEAFF; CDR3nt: TGTGCCTCCAGCCGGGGACTGAACACTGAAGCTTTCTTT
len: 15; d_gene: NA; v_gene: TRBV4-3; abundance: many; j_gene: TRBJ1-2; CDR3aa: CASSQESLFYGGYTF; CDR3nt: TGCGCCAGCAGCCAAGAATCCTTATTTTATGGTGGCTACACCTTC
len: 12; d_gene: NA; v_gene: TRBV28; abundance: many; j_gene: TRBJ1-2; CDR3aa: CASSLSVYGYTF; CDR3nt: TGTGCCAGCAGTTTAAGTGTCTATGGCTACACCTTC
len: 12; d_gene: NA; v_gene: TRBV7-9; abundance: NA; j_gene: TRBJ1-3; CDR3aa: CASSLVRDTIYF; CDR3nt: TGTGCCAGCAGCTTAGTACGAGACACCATATATTTT
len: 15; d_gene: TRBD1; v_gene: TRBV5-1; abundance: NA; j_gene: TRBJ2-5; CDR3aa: CASSLAPTGGETQYF; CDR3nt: TGCGCCAGCAGCTTGGCCCCGACAGGGGGCGAGACCCAGTACTTC